One and the same sample provided the 21 T cell receptor beta chains below, sequenced in a study of shared clonotypes between healthy human individuals. TCRdb's table, derived via immunoSEQ multiplex PCR, lists solely in-frame clones and lacks some. The sample consists of around 700,000 clones, under 95% of them appearing once. Naive CD8 cells lacked CD45RO, underwent positive selection for CCR7 and left out terminally differentiated effector memory CD45RA+ cells. The sample comprised naive CD8+ T cells sorted from blood. Receptors originate from a man aged 30 to 39 in good health.

The chain carries TRBV5-1 and TRBJ1-4, with D uncertain. CDR3 length equals 15 residues. V was trimmed by 0 bases and J by 7 bases, leaving 13 bases between them. Germline CDR1 and CDR2: SGHRS and YFSETQ. Written as DNA, the CDR3 is TGCGCCAGCAGCTTGGCCGTAGGGAACCGTGAAAAACTGTTTTTT. Translating it yields CASSLAVGNREKLFF.

This sequence joins TRBV9 and TRBJ2-1; D might be TRBD1 (5 bases). Between the trimmed V and J ends, which lost 3 bases and 5 bases, there was a span of 15 bases. CDR1 is SGDLS and CDR2 is YYNGEE in the germline V gene. This CDR3 has 15 residues. CDR3 region: CASSARFIQDNEQFF. Written as DNA, the CDR3 is TGTGCCAGCAGCGCACGATTTATACAGGACAATGAGCAGTTCTTC.

V usage is TRBV2 and J usage is TRBJ2-7, with 7 nucleotides matching TRBD2. The length of the CDR3 is 13 residues. Germline V lookup: CDR1 SNHLY, CDR2 FYNNEI. V gave up 7 bases and J gave up 5 bases; unmatched junction bases: 8. The CDR3 nucleotides read TGTGCCAGCAATGGCGGGAGCGGGCACGAGCAGTACTTC. It specifies CASNGGSGHEQYF.

The V call is TRBV27, the J call TRBJ2-7; the match to TRBD2 covers 8 bases. J lost 3 bases, V lost 2 bases, and 12 bases had no gene match. This CDR3 has 17 amino acids. Germline lookup yields CDR1 MNHEY and CDR2 SMNVEV (reference sequence). The CDR3 here is CASSLTGGLVPSYEQYF. In DNA form, the CDR3 reads TGTGCCAGCAGTTTAACCGGGGGACTAGTCCCCAGCTACGAGCAGTACTTC.

The chain couples TRBV7-9 to TRBJ2-7, with 7 bases aligning to TRBD1. Germline loops: CDR1 SEHNR, CDR2 FQNEAQ (reference sequence). This CDR3 is built from 13 residues. With V trimmed by 5 bases and J by 6 bases, 7 bases remained unmatched. CDR3 DNA sequence: TGTGCCAGCAGCCCGGGTGACAGGGCCGAGCAGTACTTC. Translating it yields CASSPGDRAEQYF. Together with reference TRBV7-9 and TRBJ2-7, the CDR3 gives the full variable domain: DTGVSQNPRHKITKRGQNVTFRCDPISEHNRLYWYRQTLGQGPEFLTYFQNEAQLEKSRLLSDRFSAERPKGSFSTLEIQRTEQGDSAMYLCASSPGDRAEQYFGPGTRLTVT.

On this clone: Other DNA sequences of this sample code for an identical CDR3. The V and J genes are TRBV27 and TRBJ1-5, with D unclear. Germline V CDR1 and CDR2: MNHEY, SMNVEV (reference sequence). CDR3 length: 14 amino acids. The ends were cut back, 5 bases at V and 0 bases at J, with 8 bases in the middle. The CDR3 region has the DNA TGTGCCAGCAGTAGACAAGCTAGCAATCAGCCCCAGCATTTT. Amino acids: CASSRQASNQPQHF.

This sequence joins TRBV11-3 and TRBJ2-3; 8 nucleotides align to TRBD2. CDR3 length equals 14 residues. V shed 4 bases and J 1 base; nucleotides not matched to a gene: 1. The germline V gene has CDR1 SGHNT and CDR2 YENEEA. CDR3 DNA: TGTGCCAGCAGCTGGCGGGGGGGCACAGATACGCAGTATTTT. Translation: CASSWRGGTDTQYF.

This chain connects TRBV19 to TRBJ1-1; unclear D gene. CDR1 and CDR2 (germline): LNHDA, SQIVND (reference sequence). The CDR3 length is 12 residues. Trimming cost V 6 bases and J 4 bases, with 9 bases left between them. The DNA of the CDR3 is TGTGCCAGTAGCTGGGTGGGCACTGAAGCTTTCTTT. Translated, it gives CASSWVGTEAFF.

Concerning this clone: Other DNA sequences within the sample encode an identical CDR3. The chain uses TRBV19 and TRBJ2-7; no firm D call. V dropped 8 bases and J dropped 1 base, with 6 bases sitting between them. There are 11 residues in the CDR3. Germline CDR1 is LNHDA and CDR2 is SQIVND (reference sequence). The CDR3: CASRGSYEQYF. The CDR3 DNA is TGTGCCAGTCGAGGTTCCTACGAGCAGTACTTC.

The chain joins TRBV5-6 to TRBJ2-1; TRBD2 aligns across 7 bases. The CDR3 is made up of 15 amino acids. V shed 1 base and J 2 bases; nucleotides not matched to a gene: 3. Per germline, CDR1 SGHDT and CDR2 YYEEEE. This chain's CDR3 is CASSLRREPYNEQFF. As DNA, the CDR3 is TGTGCCAGCAGCTTGAGGCGGGAGCCCTACAATGAGCAGTTCTTC.

Concerning this clone: Other nucleotide sequences from this sample produce the same CDR3. The rearrangement joins TRBV7-9 to TRBJ2-3, with TRBD2 matching 9 bases. The CDR3 loop spans 15 amino acids. Germline CDR1 is SEHNR and CDR2 is FQNEAQ (reference sequence). The V gene end was trimmed by 5 bases and the J gene end by 3 bases; junction bases not matched to a gene: 6. CDR3 region: CASSLSSGSTDTQYF. CDR3 DNA sequence: TGTGCCAGCAGCCTAAGTAGCGGGAGTACAGATACGCAGTATTTT.

The chain combines TRBV10-3 with TRBJ2-3, with TRBD1 identical over 8 bases. The germline CDR1 and CDR2 sequences are ENHRY and SYGVKD. The CDR3 covers 16 residues. The junction had 6 bases not matched to a gene; V was cut back by 2 bases and J by 2 bases. This CDR3 reads CAISEGQGKNTDTQYF. CDR3 DNA: TGTGCCATCAGTGAGGGACAGGGAAAAAACACAGATACGCAGTATTTT.

The chain uses TRBV7-9 and TRBJ1-1; weak D call: TRBD1 (6 bases). The CDR3 is 15 residues long. CDR1 is SEHNR, CDR2 FQNEAQ, per germline (reference sequence). V lost 1 base and J 5 bases, leaving 14 bases between the germline ends. The DNA for the CDR3 is TGTGCCAGCAGCTTAGATCCGGGGGCAGGGACTGAAGCTTTCTTT. Its translation is CASSLDPGAGTEAFF.

The V gene is TRBV13, the J gene TRBJ2-1, with 8 bases aligning to TRBD2. V lost 2 bases, J lost 5 bases, and 8 bases stayed unmatched. The CDR3 runs 16 residues. Per germline, CDR1 PRHDT and CDR2 FYEKMQ (reference sequence). CDR3 sequence: CASSLWTSRMDNEQFF. The CDR3 DNA reads as TGTGCCAGCAGCTTATGGACTAGCCGAATGGACAATGAGCAGTTCTTC.

This clone was counted once. At the DNA level, this CDR3 is encoded by other sequences in the same sample as well. In DNA form, the CDR3 reads TGTGCCAGCAGCTTAGGAGGGTCCGAGCAGTACTTC. Translation: CASSLGGSEQYF. V gene TRBV7-9 combines with J gene TRBJ2-7; tentative D call: TRBD2 (5 bases). V was shortened by 1 base and J by 6 bases, with 7 bases between the two germline ends. Germline V lookup: CDR1 SEHNR, CDR2 FQNEAQ (reference sequence). The length of the CDR3 is 12 residues. The full variable domain, completed using reference TRBV7-9 and TRBJ2-7, is DTGVSQNPRHKITKRGQNVTFRCDPISEHNRLYWYRQTLGQGPEFLTYFQNEAQLEKSRLLSDRFSAERPKGSFSTLEIQRTEQGDSAMYLCASSLGGSEQYFGPGTRLTVT.

This sequence joins TRBV7-9 and TRBJ2-7; a weak D match, TRBD1 (6 bases). Trimming shortened V by 5 bases and J by 3 bases, and 26 bases separated the two germline ends. CDR1 SEHNR and CDR2 FQNEAQ come from the germline V gene (reference sequence). This CDR3 is built from 18 residues. The CDR3 loop reads CASSLLRADSTGNYEQYF. For the CDR3, the DNA is TGTGCCAGCAGCCTACTACGGGCGGATAGCACAGGGAACTACGAGCAGTACTTC.

The chain couples TRBV28 to TRBJ1-2; TRBD1 aligns across 7 bases. Germline V gene lookup returns CDR1 MDHEN and CDR2 SYDVKM. The CDR3 contains 13 residues. The V segment lost 6 bases and the J segment 3 bases; nucleotides outside the gene matches: 4. CDR3: CASSDTGDYGYTF. The CDR3 DNA is TGTGCCAGCAGCGATACAGGGGACTATGGCTACACCTTC.

V gene TRBV6-5 combines with J gene TRBJ2-1; D ambiguous. This CDR3 has 13 residues. The germline V and J ends were trimmed by 4 bases and 8 bases, with 12 bases remaining between them. Germline V gives CDR1 MNHEY, CDR2 SVGAGI. CDR3 residues: CASSFLKADEQFF. For the CDR3, the DNA is TGTGCCAGCAGTTTCCTGAAGGCGGATGAGCAGTTCTTC.

This sequence joins TRBV4-2 and TRBJ1-5; 9 bases line up with TRBD1. Germline V gives CDR1 LGHNA, CDR2 YNFKEQ. The V gene end was trimmed by 4 bases and the J gene end by 1 base; junction bases not matched to a gene: 2. CDR3 length equals 15 residues. The DNA for the CDR3 is TGTGCCAGCAGCCCCACAGGGGGCAGCAATCAGCCCCAGCATTTT. Translated, it gives CASSPTGGSNQPQHF.

This sequence joins TRBV29-1 and TRBJ2-3; 9 nucleotides match TRBD2. The germline CDR1 and CDR2 sequences are SQVTM and ANQGSEA. CDR3 length: 17 amino acids. V gave up 1 base and J gave up 0 bases; unmatched junction bases: 8. The CDR3 loop is CSVEGLLAGSSTDTQYF. In DNA, the CDR3 is TGCAGCGTTGAAGGGTTGCTAGCGGGATCTAGCACAGATACGCAGTATTTT.

The chain uses TRBV10-2 and TRBJ2-7; no clear D gene. V was shortened by 3 bases and J by 1 base, with 16 bases between the two germline ends. The CDR3 runs to 16 residues. In germline, CDR1 is WSHSY, CDR2 SAAADI. CDR3 coding DNA: TGCGCCAGCAGTGATCCGACCGACATTTTTTCCTACGAGCAGTACTTC. It is translated as CASSDPTDIFSYEQYF.